One sample yielded the 30 T cell receptor beta chains listed below, sequenced in a study of technical replicates of blood from several donors. The repertoire was sequenced with immunoSEQ multiplex PCR; TCRdb's copy has only in-frame clones and lacks some. This repertoire shows 75,000 to 100,000 clones, about 95% found once; its top ten account for 0.25% to 0.35%. The sequenced sample consisted of T cells isolated from PBMCs. All receptors come from a human donor in good health.

The J gene is TRBJ2-7, the V gene TRBV18, with 8 positions matching TRBD2. CDR3 size: 13 residues. Germline V gives CDR1 KGHSH, CDR2 LQKENI. The trim removed 3 bases at V and 6 bases at J, leaving 4 bases unmatched. The CDR3 DNA is TGTGCCAGCTCACCCCGGGGGGGGGCCGAGCAGTACTTC. Translating it yields CASSPRGGAEQYF.

The chain combines TRBV6-5 with TRBJ1-4; D not resolved. The germline CDR1 and CDR2 sequences are MNHEY and SVGAGI. With 2 bases removed from V and 8 bases from J, the gap between germline ends came to 12 bases. The CDR3 has 14 amino acids. The CDR3: CASSYAPRGEKLFF. CDR3 DNA sequence: TGTGCCAGCAGTTACGCGCCAAGAGGCGAAAAACTGTTTTTT.

The CDR3 DNA is TGTGCCAGCAGTGAAGGGACAGGTACCGACGGGATGAACACTGAAGCTTTCTTT. Its translation: CASSEGTGTDGMNTEAFF. This rearrangement joins TRBV6-1 to TRBJ1-1, with 7 nucleotides matching TRBD1. Germline lookup yields CDR1 MNHNS and CDR2 SASEGT. Germline trimming cut 1 base from V and 0 bases from J; bases unmatched to any gene: 11. This CDR3 comprises 18 residues.

The chain has TRBV6-5 and TRBJ2-7; 8 bases fit TRBD2. This CDR3 is 14 amino acids long. The V gene's germline CDR1 is MNHEY and CDR2 SVGAGI. V dropped 5 bases and J dropped 6; count of bases not matched to a gene: 9. In nucleotides, the CDR3 is TGTGCCAGCAGTACCGGGACTAGTTCCCCCGAGCAGTACTTC. It translates to CASSTGTSSPEQYF.

V and J are TRBV10-3 and TRBJ2-1; TRBD2 matches at 10 bases. The CDR3 runs 14 residues. With 4 bases clipped from V and 5 bases from J, the junction kept 2 bases outside the gene matches. Germline V CDR1 and CDR2: ENHRY, SYGVKD. CDR3 coding DNA: TGTGCCATCAGTGGGCTAGCGGGAGACAATGAGCAGTTCTTC. It codes for CAISGLAGDNEQFF.

This clone appeared a few times. The genes are TRBV19 and TRBJ2-3; 8 nucleotides agree with TRBD2. The germline gives CDR1 LNHDA, CDR2 SQIVND (reference sequence). This CDR3 is built from 15 residues. V gave up 5 bases and J gave up 2 bases; unmatched junction bases: 6. DNA of the CDR3: TGTGCCAGTAGTGGGGGTAGCGGGGTCACAGATACGCAGTATTTT. Amino acid sequence: CASSGGSGVTDTQYF.

The rearrangement joins TRBV7-9 to TRBJ2-3; 8 bases match TRBD2. CDR3 length: 16 residues. In germline, CDR1 is SEHNR, CDR2 FQNEAQ (reference sequence). The V and J ends lost 5 bases and 2 bases, in that order; junction bases with no gene match: 9. Here the CDR3 DNA reads TGTGCCAGCAGCCCCGCACTAGCGGCCTTCACAGATACGCAGTATTTT. Translation gives CASSPALAAFTDTQYF.

The chain recombines TRBV4-3 with TRBJ2-1; no clear D gene. The CDR3 totals 16 residues. Looked up from germline, CDR1 is LGHNA and CDR2 is YSLEER. Trimming left V 0 bases short and J 5 bases short, with 14 bases between. The CDR3 coding sequence is TGCGCCAGCAGCCAAGAGGTGCGAGAGGCCCACAATGAGCAGTTCTTC. Protein: CASSQEVREAHNEQFF.

The CDR3 region has the DNA TGTGCCAGCAGTTTAAGTTCCCAGGGATCGCTCGAGCAGTTCTTC. It encodes CASSLSSQGSLEQFF. This chain links TRBV28 with TRBJ2-1; a possible D gene is TRBD1 (5 bases). V lost 2 bases to trimming and J lost 10 bases, with 18 bases between them. The CDR3 runs 15 residues. Germline V gene data show CDR1 as MDHEN and CDR2 as SYDVKM.

CDR3 nucleotide sequence: TGTGCCTGGAGTGCCCCCGGGCGCGGGGGCAATCAGCCCCAGCATTTT. Protein: CAWSAPGRGGNQPQHF. The V and J genes are TRBV30 and TRBJ1-5; D is unresolved. The V and J ends lost 1 base and 2 bases respectively, with 15 bases between them. The CDR3 is 16 amino acids. Germline CDR1 is GTSNPN and CDR2 is SVGIG (reference sequence). The whole variable domain, remainder taken from reference TRBV30 and TRBJ1-5, is SQTIHQWPATLVQPVGSPLSLECTVEGTSNPNLYWYRQAAGRGLQLLFYSVGIGQISSEVPQNLSASRPQDRQFILSSKKLLLSDSGFYLCAWSAPGRGGNQPQHFGDGTRLSIL.

V is TRBV7-6 and J is TRBJ2-3; D may be TRBD2 (6 bases). V was cut by 0 bases and J by 3 bases, with 13 bases left in between. CDR3 length: 16 residues. The germline CDR1 and CDR2 sequences are SGHVS and FNYEAQ. The CDR3 DNA reads as TGTGCCAGCAGCTTAGCAGGCGGGATCTCGACAGATACGCAGTATTTT. Translating it yields CASSLAGGISTDTQYF. Filled out from reference TRBV7-6 and TRBJ2-3, the complete variable domain reads GAGVSQSPRYKVTKRGQDVALRCDPISGHVSLYWYRQALGQGPEFLTYFNYEAQQDKSGLPNDRFSAERPEGSISTLTIQRTEQRDSAMYRCASSLAGGISTDTQYFGPGTRLTVL.

The genes are TRBV6-6 and TRBJ1-3, with TRBD1 matching over 7 bases. Trimming at V came to 11 bases and at J to 2 bases, leaving 6 bases not matched to a gene. The CDR3 contains 13 residues. Per the germline V gene, CDR1 is MNHNY and CDR2 is SVGAGI (reference sequence). The CDR3 DNA is TGTGCCTGTGGACAGGCAACTGGAAACACCATATATTTT. It specifies CACGQATGNTIYF.

The genes are TRBV9 and TRBJ2-1; 8 bases line up with TRBD2. The CDR3 sequence is 15 residues long. The germline V gene has CDR1 SGDLS and CDR2 YYNGEE. Trimming cost V 1 base and J 4 bases; bases outside gene matches: 4. As DNA, the CDR3 is TGTGCCAGCAGCGTAAGCGGGAGTTATTACAATGAGCAGTTCTTC. Translation gives CASSVSGSYYNEQFF.

This clone occurred a few times. The chain has TRBV27 and TRBJ1-1, with TRBD1 matching 7 bases. The length of the CDR3 is 15 residues. V lost 5 bases and J lost 3; bases outside the gene matches: 9. Germline V gene data show CDR1 as MNHEY and CDR2 as SMNVEV (reference sequence). CDR3 loop: CASSPQGWSDTEAFF. The CDR3 DNA is TGTGCCAGCAGTCCACAGGGGTGGTCGGACACTGAAGCTTTCTTT.

CDR3 nucleotide sequence: TGTGCCAGCAAGCGGGGGGACTCTGGAAACACCATATATTTT. Translated, it gives CASKRGDSGNTIYF. V is TRBV28 and J is TRBJ1-3, with D possibly being TRBD1 (5 bases). Germline V lookup: CDR1 MDHEN, CDR2 SYDVKM. The V gene lost 7 bases and the J gene lost 0 bases, with 10 bases spanning the gap. The CDR3 sequence is 14 residues long.

V usage is TRBV6-5 and J usage is TRBJ2-7; 12 bases fit TRBD2. The V gene end was trimmed by 7 bases and the J gene end by 3 bases; junction bases not matched to a gene: 7. The CDR3 has 15 amino acids. Looked up from germline, CDR1 is MNHEY and CDR2 is SVGAGI. The CDR3: CASKYGLAGNYEQYF. The CDR3 DNA is TGTGCCAGCAAATACGGACTAGCGGGAAACTACGAGCAGTACTTC.

The gene calls are TRBV5-1 and TRBJ2-6; 8 nucleotides match TRBD1. J gave up 2 bases and V 4 bases, and 5 bases lay outside the gene matches. Per germline, CDR1 SGHRS and CDR2 YFSETQ. This CDR3 has 16 amino acids. In DNA form, the CDR3 reads TGCGCCAGCAGCCTACGGACAGGGACTGGGGCCAACGTCCTGACTTTC. Translation gives CASSLRTGTGANVLTF.

The gene calls are TRBV21-1 and TRBJ2-3; TRBD2, the table's D call, was not compared with the DNA. TRBV21-1 constitutes a pseudogene. The CDR3 extends over 16 amino acids. CDR3 in DNA: TGTGCCAGCTCCCCTCTCCAGGGACTAGCGGAAGATACGCAGTATTTT. Translating it yields CASSPLQGLAEDTQYF.

V usage is TRBV27 and J usage is TRBJ2-5; TRBD2 aligns across 7 bases. Germline trimming cut 1 base from V and 10 bases from J; bases unmatched to any gene: 6. Germline V gene lookup returns CDR1 MNHEY and CDR2 SMNVEV (reference sequence). The CDR3 extends over 13 amino acids. The CDR3 here is CASSLFRGEDQYF. The CDR3 nucleotides are TGTGCCAGCAGTTTATTTCGGGGGGAGGACCAGTACTTC.

This clone was counted only a few times. V and J are TRBV5-1 and TRBJ2-3, with 8 bases aligning to TRBD2. The CDR3 length is 17 residues. Germline V gene sequence: CDR1 SGHRS, CDR2 YFSETQ. Trimming at V came to 0 bases and at J to 1 base, leaving 7 bases not matched to a gene. The CDR3 DNA sequence: TGCGCCAGCAGCTTGGTAAAGTCGACTAGCGGCACAGATACGCAGTATTTT. Translation gives CASSLVKSTSGTDTQYF.

This rearrangement joins TRBV11-3 to TRBJ2-2; D is possibly TRBD2 (6 bases). V lost 5 bases and J 5 bases, leaving 15 bases between the germline ends. The germline CDR1 and CDR2 sequences are SGHNT and YENEEA. The length of the CDR3 is 15 residues. CDR3 DNA sequence: TGTGCCAGCAGCATAACTAGCTCGCGGACCGGGGAGCTGTTTTTT. Amino acids: CASSITSSRTGELFF.

In its sample, this clone was seen once. This chain links TRBV19 with TRBJ1-5, with D tentatively TRBD1 (5 bases). Germline V CDR1 and CDR2: LNHDA, SQIVND (reference sequence). The CDR3 has 14 amino acids. Trimming pared 9 bases from V and 3 bases from J, leaving 15 bases between. CDR3 coding DNA: TGTGCCAGCCCACCGACAGTGGCCAATCAGCCCCAGCATTTT. Amino acids: CASPPTVANQPQHF.

This chain connects TRBV28 to TRBJ2-3; 8 bases fit TRBD2. In germline, CDR1 is MDHEN, CDR2 SYDVKM. After removal of 5 bases from V and 4 bases from J, the junction contained 8 bases not matched to a gene. This CDR3 comprises 15 residues. CDR3 loop: CASSPGTSKADTQYF. The CDR3 bases are TGTGCCAGCAGTCCCGGGACTAGTAAGGCAGATACGCAGTATTTT.

This chain joins TRBV7-9 and TRBJ2-3; 14 nucleotides match TRBD2. CDR3 length: 19 residues. J gave up 0 bases and V 4 bases, and 9 bases lay outside the gene matches. The germline CDR1 and CDR2 sequences are SEHNR and FQNEAQ (reference sequence). The CDR3 protein is CASSWGLAGVPASTDTQYF. The CDR3 DNA reads TGTGCCAGCAGCTGGGGACTAGCGGGAGTCCCTGCTAGCACAGATACGCAGTATTTT.

The genes are TRBV5-1 and TRBJ1-1; D unresolved. CDR3 size: 16 residues. V was shortened by 4 bases and J by 2 bases, with 18 bases between the two germline ends. CDR1 and CDR2 (germline): SGHRS, YFSETQ. The DNA of the CDR3 is TGCGCCAGCAGCCCCGGCGGGTTGAGGGCTAACACTGAAGCTTTCTTT. This gives the protein CASSPGGLRANTEAFF.

The chain links TRBV5-1 to TRBJ2-3; possible D gene TRBD2, 5 bases. This CDR3 has 16 residues. The germline CDR1 and CDR2 sequences are SGHRS and YFSETQ. Trimming cost V 0 bases and J 0 bases, with 11 bases left between them. The CDR3: CASSLGAGLSTDTQYF. The DNA of the CDR3 is TGCGCCAGCAGCTTGGGGGCAGGACTTAGCACAGATACGCAGTATTTT.

CDR3 DNA: TGTGCCAGCAGTCTTAGAGTTTGGAGGGGCTACTATGGCTACACCTTC. Protein sequence: CASSLRVWRGYYGYTF. V gene TRBV28 combines with J gene TRBJ1-2; tentative D call: TRBD1 (5 bases). Germline V gene data show CDR1 as MDHEN and CDR2 as SYDVKM. CDR3 size: 16 residues. Trimming took 5 bases from V and 3 from J, leaving 19 bases between them.

The chain recombines TRBV4-1 with TRBJ2-1; the D is unclear. The CDR3 length is 13 residues. Germline V gene sequence: CDR1 MGHRA, CDR2 YSYEKL. The germline V and J ends were trimmed by 3 bases and 2 bases, with 5 bases remaining between them. The CDR3, as DNA: TGCGCCAGCAGCCAGTCAGCCTACAATGAGCAGTTCTTC. It yields the protein CASSQSAYNEQFF.

The chain recombines TRBV7-2 with TRBJ2-7, with TRBD2 matching 8 bases. The length of the CDR3 is 15 residues. CDR1 SGHTA and CDR2 FQGNSA come from the germline V gene. V gave up 1 base and J gave up 0 bases; unmatched junction bases: 2. CDR3 in DNA: TGTGCCAGCAGCTTAGGCACTAGCGGCTCCTACGAGCAGTACTTC. This translates into CASSLGTSGSYEQYF.

The J gene is TRBJ2-7, the V gene TRBV6-5; no definite D call. The V end lost 3 bases, the J end lost 5 bases, and 5 bases lay between the germline ends. CDR3 length: 11 amino acids. Germline values: CDR1 MNHEY, CDR2 SVGAGI. The CDR3 reads CASSYQDEQYF. CDR3 in DNA: TGTGCCAGCAGTTATCAGGACGAGCAGTACTTC.